This TCR beta chain was retrieved from a study of blood T cell repertoires in COVID-19. Across the study: Acute and convalescent COVID-19 samples came from the United States, Italy and Spain. T cells, B-cell-depleted T cells, or PBMCs supplied cDNA or gDNA.

Here immunoSEQ multiplex PCR was the method, and the copy in TCRdb shows in-frame clones only, minus some. The table includes 50,000 to 80,000 clones, approximately 80% detected once. V trimming: 4 bases; J trimming: 8 bases; junction bases outside the gene matches: 6. This CDR3 has 13 residues. The chain recombines TRBV12-3 or TRBV12-4 with TRBJ1-2, with TRBD1 identical over 8 bases. This receptor was obtained from a woman aged 55-70 years with acute or convalescent COVID-19. Sequenced material: peripheral blood. CDR3 sequence (DNA): TGTGCCAGCAGTTACCAGACAGGGGACGGCTACACCTTC. Amino acids: CASSYQTGDGYTF.